Each of the 21 T cell receptor beta chains below was sequenced from the same sample in a study of vaccination and CD4 T cells after COVID-19 (dated by TCRdb to 2021 to 2024). The library was produced with PCR. The sequencing machine was an Illumina iSeq 100. At the Johns Hopkins FTIC core, DNA from the cultured CD4+ T cells underwent TCR sequencing with the Oncomine TCR Beta short-read assay. In-frame beta chains were kept once TCRdb had trimmed the public reads at Q25 with fastp and called clones with MiXCR. Rows are combined by CDR3 protein, so each entry shows the most common genes and DNA. The sample includes 9,000 to 15,000 distinct CDR3 sequences, with roughly 34% observed a single time. The top ten hold around 35% of the sample. Their antigens are not known. The treatment or condition label here, explained by the study, means: roughly 10-day PBMC culture with coronavirus spike peptide pools or control peptides (ViraFEST assay).

The input for sequencing was CD4+ T cells from blood, cultured in vitro, taken before SARS-CoV-2 vaccination. The receptors derive from a human donor who received a COVID-19 vaccine.

This chain uses TRBV2 with TRBJ1-1, with D uncertain. The germline V and J ends were trimmed by 2 bases and 1 base, with 8 bases remaining between them. The CDR3 loop spans 14 amino acids. The V gene's germline CDR1 is SNHLY and CDR2 FYNNEI. The CDR3: CASSERTANTEAFF. The CDR3 DNA follows: TGTGCCAGCAGTGAAAGGACGGCGAACACTGAAGCTTTCTTT.

In this sample, this clonotype turned up once. This chain uses TRBV9 with TRBJ2-5, with 8 bases aligning to TRBD1. This CDR3 contains 15 residues. Losses at the gene ends were 0 bases for V and 5 bases for J; bases not matched to a gene: 6. Germline CDR1 reads SGDLS; CDR2 reads YYNGEE. In DNA, the CDR3 is TGTGCCAGCAGCGTAGGTCAGACAGGGGCCGAGACCCAGTACTTC. It is translated as CASSVGQTGAETQYF.

The chain couples TRBV6-1 to TRBJ2-1; perhaps TRBD1 as D (6 bases). V shed 4 bases and J shed 5 bases, with 12 bases lying between them. Germline V gene sequence: CDR1 MNHNS, CDR2 SASEGT. This CDR3 contains 14 residues. The chain's CDR3 is CASSGKTGNNEQFF. The CDR3 nucleotides are TGTGCCAGCAGTGGAAAAACAGGGAACAATGAGCAGTTCTTC.

This chain uses TRBV10-1 with TRBJ2-6; D ambiguous. Germline CDR1 is WNHNN and CDR2 is SYGVQD (reference sequence). The length of the CDR3 is 13 residues. Trimming removed 3 bases from V and 1 base from J, with 1 base in between. The CDR3 sequence is CASSESGANVLTF. CDR3 DNA sequence: TGCGCCAGCAGTGAATCTGGGGCCAACGTCCTGACTTTC.

As concerns this clonotype: Sequence at one end of the junction differs from germline and may be a read error. V and J are TRBV6-2 or TRBV6-3 and TRBJ2-2; D gene uncertain. CDR1 is MNHEY and CDR2 is SVGEGT in the germline V gene. The CDR3 has 13 amino acids. CDR3 loop: CASRWWATEELFF. CDR3 in DNA: TGTGCCAGCAGATGGTGGGCCACCGAGGAGCTGTTTTTT.

V usage is TRBV20-1 and J usage is TRBJ2-1; 12 positions match TRBD2. Losses at the gene ends were 7 bases for V and 2 bases for J; bases not matched to a gene: 9. There are 16 residues in the CDR3. CDR1 and CDR2 (germline): DFQATT, SNEGSKA (reference sequence). CDR3 amino acids: CSGEGASGGAYNEQFF. DNA of the CDR3: TGCAGTGGGGAAGGGGCTAGCGGGGGGGCCTACAATGAGCAGTTCTTC.

This clonotype turned up a few times. The gene calls are TRBV18 and TRBJ1-5; a weak D match, TRBD1 (5 bases). Trimming removed 3 bases at V and 5 bases at J, with 11 bases between. Germline CDR1 KGHSH, CDR2 LQKENI. The CDR3 loop spans 14 amino acids. CDR3: CASSPSGGDQPQHF. The CDR3 bases are TGTGCCAGCTCACCCAGCGGGGGGGATCAGCCCCAGCATTTT.

In its sample, this clonotype was seen a few times. The J gene is TRBJ1-2, the V gene TRBV30, with D unresolved. The germline V gene encodes CDR1 GTSNPN and CDR2 SVGIG (reference sequence). V lost 4 bases, J lost 8 bases, and 17 bases lay in between. The CDR3 sequence is 13 residues long. This chain's CDR3 is CAWTDDGNGGYTF. CDR3 bases: TGTGCCTGGACCGACGATGGGAATGGGGGCTACACCTTC.

The chain recombines TRBV19 with TRBJ1-6; 10 bases line up with TRBD1. The CDR3 totals 15 residues. The ends lost 4 bases at V and 9 bases at J; junction bases unmatched: 6. Germline loops: CDR1 LNHDA, CDR2 SQIVND (reference sequence). Here the CDR3 DNA reads TGTGCCAGTAGTAGGCCAGGGACAGGGGTTTCACCCCTCCACTTT. This encodes CASSRPGTGVSPLHF. Based on the CDR3 plus reference TRBV19 and TRBJ1-6, the full variable domain is DGGITQSPKYLFRKEGQNVTLSCEQNLNHDAMYWYRQDPGQGLRLIYYSQIVNDFQKGDIAEGYSVSREKKESFPLTVTSAQKNPTAFYLCASSRPGTGVSPLHFGNGTRLTVT.

The chain employs TRBV24-1 and TRBJ2-7; 8 positions agree with TRBD2. Germline CDR1 KGHDR, CDR2 SFDVKD. The CDR3 length is 19 residues. With 2 bases clipped from V and 0 bases from J, the junction kept 14 bases outside the gene matches. CDR3 amino acids: CATSDSPFREGRDSYEQYF. CDR3 bases: TGTGCCACCAGTGATTCCCCGTTTCGGGAGGGTAGGGACTCCTACGAGCAGTACTTC.

This clonotype has more than one count but fewer than ten. The chain carries TRBV20-1 and TRBJ1-6; D gene uncertain. The CDR3 has 17 residues. The germline V and J ends were trimmed by 0 bases and 0 bases, with 12 bases remaining between them. Germline CDR1 reads DFQATT; CDR2 reads SNEGSKA (reference sequence). Here the CDR3 DNA reads TGCAGTGCTAGAGAGTCAAAGCCTTCCTCCTATAATTCACCCCTCCACTTT. Amino acid sequence: CSARESKPSSYNSPLHF.

The J gene is TRBJ2-1, the V gene TRBV12-3 or TRBV12-4; TRBD2 aligns across 7 bases. V shed 0 bases and J 5 bases; nucleotides not matched to a gene: 10. CDR3 length: 17 amino acids. The CDR3 DNA reads TGTGCCAGCAGTTTAGCGCAGGCGGGGGTTGGGGACAATGAGCAGTTCTTC. Its translation is CASSLAQAGVGDNEQFF.

The V call is TRBV20-1, the J call TRBJ2-1, with 10 nucleotides matching TRBD2. The CDR3 contains 14 residues. J lost 8 bases, V lost 2 bases, and 6 bases had no gene match. Germline V gene lookup returns CDR1 DFQATT and CDR2 SNEGSKA (reference sequence). The CDR3 DNA is TGCAGTGCTAGACTCCCTAGCGGGGGTGATGAGCAGTTCTTC. It translates to CSARLPSGGDEQFF.

This clonotype rates as medium-sized. This chain connects TRBV24-1 to TRBJ1-2; 11 positions agree with TRBD1. V dropped 9 bases and J dropped 1; count of bases not matched to a gene: 3. Germline CDR1 and CDR2: KGHDR and SFDVKD. CDR3 length equals 14 residues. CDR3 loop: CATGDRGDNYGYTF. In DNA, the CDR3 is TGTGCCACCGGGGACAGGGGGGATAACTATGGCTACACCTTC.

The chain employs TRBV6-1 and TRBJ2-1; D remains unclear. V was pared by 6 bases and J by 7 bases, with 10 bases between. Germline CDR1 is MNHNS and CDR2 is SASEGT. The CDR3 runs 12 residues. Written as DNA, the CDR3 is TGTGCCAGCAGACCAAGGTGGAATGAGCAGTTCTTC. Translation gives CASRPRWNEQFF.

The chain employs TRBV29-1 and TRBJ2-3; D may be TRBD2 (6 bases). This CDR3 has 12 residues. The V end lost 4 bases, the J end lost 8 bases, and 13 bases lay between the germline ends. Germline V gives CDR1 SQVTM, CDR2 ANQGSEA. The CDR3 here is CSVGGGGRTQYF. Here the CDR3 DNA reads TGCAGCGTTGGGGGTGGAGGGCGTACGCAGTATTTT.

Only a few counts were recorded for this clonotype. This chain's CDR3 is CATSYGQNTEAFF. DNA for the CDR3: TGTGCCACCAGCTACGGACAGAACACTGAAGCTTTCTTT. This sequence joins TRBV15 and TRBJ1-1; tentatively, D is TRBD1 (5 bases). The germline CDR1 and CDR2 sequences are LNHNV and YYDKDF (reference sequence). Trimming left V 5 bases short and J 1 base short, with 8 bases between. This CDR3 has 13 residues.

This sequence joins TRBV2 and TRBJ1-1, with 7 bases aligning to TRBD1. CDR1 SNHLY and CDR2 FYNNEI come from the germline V gene. Germline trimming cut 6 bases from V and 6 bases from J; bases unmatched to any gene: 7. The CDR3 runs 13 residues. CDR3: CASSRQGTAEAFF. For the CDR3, the DNA is TGTGCCAGCAGCCGACAGGGAACAGCTGAAGCTTTCTTT.

The V and J genes are TRBV2 and TRBJ2-5; D possibly corresponds to TRBD2 (5 bases). Trimming shortened V by 4 bases and J by 0 bases, and 12 bases separated the two germline ends. The V gene's germline CDR1 is SNHLY and CDR2 FYNNEI. This CDR3 is 15 amino acids long. The CDR3 DNA reads as TGTGCCAGCAGTGCGGGAAGGCTCGACCAAGAGACCCAGTACTTC. It is translated as CASSAGRLDQETQYF.

J is TRBJ2-5 and V is TRBV5-1; a weak D match, TRBD2 (5 bases). The CDR3 length is 14 residues. Trimming removed 4 bases from V and 4 bases from J, with 14 bases in between. Germline loops: CDR1 SGHRS, CDR2 YFSETQ. In DNA, the CDR3 is TGCGCCAGCAGCCCCTCCGACCGGGGAGAGACCCAGTACTTC. Amino acid sequence: CASSPSDRGETQYF.

J is TRBJ2-1 and V is TRBV4-2; 7 bases agree with TRBD2. Trimming cost V 4 bases and J 6 bases; bases outside gene matches: 6. The CDR3 has 14 residues. Germline CDR1 is LGHNA and CDR2 is YNFKEQ. CDR3: CASSPLAAGNEQFF. The CDR3 nucleotides are TGTGCCAGCAGCCCCCTAGCGGCAGGCAATGAGCAGTTCTTC.